This TCR beta chain stems from a study of identifying expanded T cells in peripheral blood. The study, taken as a whole, reports: Technical replicates showed roughly 1.2 changed clones; around 2 weeks 15 to 20; four weeks 19. Variance in clone template counts between approximately 2-week samples significantly increased with total template count across all healthy donors.

Details on this clone: The target antigen is unknown.

Collection occurred without any documented infections or immune events in donors. Germline CDR1 reads MNHNS; CDR2 reads SASEGT. The CDR3 runs 15 residues. The junction had 12 bases not matched to a gene; V was cut back by 5 bases and J by 8 bases. Repertoires were generated with immunoSEQ multiplex PCR, while TCRdb's copy carries only in-frame clones and drops some. The table has roughly 63,000 clones, about 83% seen once. The chain carries TRBV6-1 and TRBJ1-5; 7 bases map to TRBD1. The source of this sequence is a person between 18 and 70 years old in good health. Input material: blood. CDR3 coding DNA: TGTGCCAGCAGTCCCCAAAAGGGGGCGAGGGAGCCCCAGCATTTT. This sequence encodes CASSPQKGAREPQHF.